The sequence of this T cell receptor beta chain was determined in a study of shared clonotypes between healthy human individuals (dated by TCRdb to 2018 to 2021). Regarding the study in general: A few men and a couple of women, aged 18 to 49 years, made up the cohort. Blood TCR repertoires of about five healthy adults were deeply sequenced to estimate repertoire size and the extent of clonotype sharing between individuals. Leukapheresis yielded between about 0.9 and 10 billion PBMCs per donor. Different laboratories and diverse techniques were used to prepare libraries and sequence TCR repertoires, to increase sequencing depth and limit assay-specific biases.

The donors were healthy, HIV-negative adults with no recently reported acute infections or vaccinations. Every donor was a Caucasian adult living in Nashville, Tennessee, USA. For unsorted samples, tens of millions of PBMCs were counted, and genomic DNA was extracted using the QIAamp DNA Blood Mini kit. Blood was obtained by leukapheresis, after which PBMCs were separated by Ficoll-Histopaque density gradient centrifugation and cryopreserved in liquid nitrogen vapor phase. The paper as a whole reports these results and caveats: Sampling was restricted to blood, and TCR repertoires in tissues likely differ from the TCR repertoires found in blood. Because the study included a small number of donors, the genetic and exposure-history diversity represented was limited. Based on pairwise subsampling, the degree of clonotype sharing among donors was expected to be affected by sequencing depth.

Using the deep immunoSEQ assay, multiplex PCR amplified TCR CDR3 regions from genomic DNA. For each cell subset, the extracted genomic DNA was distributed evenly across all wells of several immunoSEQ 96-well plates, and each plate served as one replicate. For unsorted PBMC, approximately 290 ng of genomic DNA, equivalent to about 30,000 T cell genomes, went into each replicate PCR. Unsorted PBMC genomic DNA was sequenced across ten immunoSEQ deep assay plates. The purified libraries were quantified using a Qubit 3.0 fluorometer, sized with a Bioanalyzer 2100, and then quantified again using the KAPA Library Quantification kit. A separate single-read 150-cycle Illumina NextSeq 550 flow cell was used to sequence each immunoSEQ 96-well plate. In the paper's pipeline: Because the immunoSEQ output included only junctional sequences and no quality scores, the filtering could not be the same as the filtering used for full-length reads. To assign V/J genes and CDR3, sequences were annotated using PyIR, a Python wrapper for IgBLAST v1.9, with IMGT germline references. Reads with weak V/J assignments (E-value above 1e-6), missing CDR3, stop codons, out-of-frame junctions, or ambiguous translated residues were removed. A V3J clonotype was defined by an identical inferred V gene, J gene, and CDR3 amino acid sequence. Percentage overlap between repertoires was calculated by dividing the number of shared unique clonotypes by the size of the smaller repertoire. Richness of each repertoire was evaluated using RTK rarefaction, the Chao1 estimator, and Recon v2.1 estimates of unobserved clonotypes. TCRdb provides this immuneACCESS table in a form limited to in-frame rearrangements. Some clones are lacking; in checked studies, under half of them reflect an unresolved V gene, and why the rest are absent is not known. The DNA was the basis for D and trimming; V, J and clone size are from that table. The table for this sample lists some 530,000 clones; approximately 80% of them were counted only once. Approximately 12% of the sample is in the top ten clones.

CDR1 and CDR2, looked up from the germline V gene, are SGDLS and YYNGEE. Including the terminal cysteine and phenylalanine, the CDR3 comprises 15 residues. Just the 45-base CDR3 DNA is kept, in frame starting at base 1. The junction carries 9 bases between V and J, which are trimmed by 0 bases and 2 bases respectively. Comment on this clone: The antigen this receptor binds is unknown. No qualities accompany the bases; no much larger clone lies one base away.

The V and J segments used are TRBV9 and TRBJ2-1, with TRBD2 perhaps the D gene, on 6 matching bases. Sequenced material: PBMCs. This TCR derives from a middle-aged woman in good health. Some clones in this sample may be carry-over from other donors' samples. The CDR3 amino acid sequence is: CASSVAGSPYNEQFF. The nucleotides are TGTGCCAGCAGCGTAGCCGGGAGTCCCTACAATGAGCAGTTCTTC. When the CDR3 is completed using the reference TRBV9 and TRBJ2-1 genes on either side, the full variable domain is DSGVTQTPKHLITATGQRVTLRCSPRSGDLSVYWYQQSLDQGLQFLIQYYNGEERAKGNILERFSAQQFPDLHSELNLSSLELGDSALYFCASSVAGSPYNEQFFGPGTRLTVL.